This T cell receptor (beta chain) was sequenced during a study of T cell repertoires in aging, cancer and after chemotherapy. Points from the study as a whole: In each cancer cohort, median generation probability increased across chemotherapy, suggesting thymic output rebounded. Immunological memory after chemotherapy cannot be judged from the repertoire data.

This clonotype was recorded a few times. The antigen remains unidentified. The template was genomic DNA from peripheral blood, not RNA. A mixed TRB-A/B primer pool amplified rearranged TRB by multiplex touch-down PCR. TCRdb re-called the multiplex PCR reads through MiXCR, storing one row per CDR3 protein. The sample records around 2,000 distinct CDR3 sequences, about three fifths being singletons. Germline CDR1 and CDR2: MNHEY and SVGAGI. This CDR3 has 17 amino acids. Losses at the gene ends were 2 bases for V and 7 bases for J; bases not matched to a gene: 9. The chain uses TRBV6-5 and TRBJ2-1; TRBD2 aligns across 12 bases. Sequences were obtained from blood. The clonotype comes from a human donor with a blood cancer. The CDR3 is CASSYRSLAGGRNEQFF. The CDR3 nucleotides read TGTGCCAGCAGTTACAGGTCACTAGCGGGAGGTCGGAATGAGCAGTTCTTC.